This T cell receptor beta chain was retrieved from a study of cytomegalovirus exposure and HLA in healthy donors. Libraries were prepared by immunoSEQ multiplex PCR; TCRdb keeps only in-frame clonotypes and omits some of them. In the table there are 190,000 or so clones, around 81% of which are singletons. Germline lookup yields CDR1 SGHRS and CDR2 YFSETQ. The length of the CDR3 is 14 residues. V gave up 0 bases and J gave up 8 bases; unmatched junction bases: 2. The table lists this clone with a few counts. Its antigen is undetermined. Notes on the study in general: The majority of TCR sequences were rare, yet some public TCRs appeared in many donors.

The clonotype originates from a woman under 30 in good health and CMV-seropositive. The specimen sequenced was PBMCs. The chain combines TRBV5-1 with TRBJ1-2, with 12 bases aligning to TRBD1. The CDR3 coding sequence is TGCGCCAGCAGCTTGGCCGGGACAGGGGGCGGCTACACCTTC. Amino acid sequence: CASSLAGTGGGYTF.